One and the same sample provided the 28 T cell receptor beta chains below, sequenced in a study of shared clonotypes between healthy human individuals. Here immunoSEQ multiplex PCR was the method, and the copy in TCRdb shows in-frame clones only, minus some. The table records over 2 million clones, 85% to 95% of them present only once. The sequencing sample was made of naive CD4+ T cells sorted from blood. The sample's subset: CD45RA+ positively selected. The receptor source for this set is a man younger than 35 in good health.

The chain uses TRBV5-1 and TRBJ2-2; 13 nucleotides agree with TRBD2. The CDR3 loop spans 17 amino acids. With 4 bases clipped from V and 6 bases from J, the junction kept 9 bases outside the gene matches. CDR1 and CDR2 from the germline V gene are SGHRS and YFSETQ. This CDR3 reads CASSPGLAGVSAGELFF. CDR3 nucleotides: TGCGCCAGCAGCCCCGGACTAGCGGGGGTCTCCGCCGGGGAGCTGTTTTTT.

Points on this clone: A junction end diverges from the germline sequence, so it may reflect a read error. This sequence joins TRBV6-1 and TRBJ1-1, with D possibly matching TRBD1 (6 bases). The CDR3 runs 18 residues. Germline CDR1 is MNHNS and CDR2 is SASEGT. The CDR3 sequence is CAGSGGVGGQTMNTEAFF. CDR3 coding DNA: TGTGCCGGCAGTGGTGGTGTCGGGGGCCAGACCATGAACACTGAAGCTTTCTTT.

The chain recombines TRBV10-3 with TRBJ2-2; D possibly matches TRBD1 or TRBD2 (5 bases each). Looked up from germline, CDR1 is ENHRY and CDR2 is SYGVKD. Trimming left V 5 bases short and J 1 base short, with 11 bases between. This CDR3 has 15 amino acids. The CDR3 region has the DNA TGTGCCATCAGTCCAGGGACGGTGAACACCGGGGAGCTGTTTTTT. This encodes CAISPGTVNTGELFF.

This sequence joins TRBV6-5 and TRBJ2-7, with D perhaps matching TRBD1 (6 bases). V lost 0 bases and J lost 2, with 11 bases in between. This CDR3 contains 15 residues. CDR1 MNHEY and CDR2 SVGAGI come from the germline V gene. In DNA, the CDR3 is TGTGCCAGCAGTTACTCCGGGACACATGCCTACGAGCAGTACTTC. It codes for CASSYSGTHAYEQYF.

The rearrangement uses TRBV14 and TRBJ2-1, with D unclear. With 2 bases removed from V and 9 bases from J, the gap between germline ends came to 5 bases. CDR3 length equals 11 residues. Germline V CDR1 and CDR2: SGHDN, FVKESK. The CDR3 loop is CASSQSAEQFF. CDR3 DNA sequence: TGTGCCAGCAGCCAAAGTGCTGAGCAGTTCTTC.

The chain couples TRBV5-6 to TRBJ2-2; 8 bases match TRBD2. Trimming cost V 1 base and J 5 bases; bases outside gene matches: 7. Germline lookup yields CDR1 SGHDT and CDR2 YYEEEE. The CDR3 loop spans 16 amino acids. CDR3 protein: CASSLPGTSRTGELFF. The CDR3 DNA reads TGTGCCAGCAGCTTGCCGGGGACTAGTCGTACCGGGGAGCTGTTTTTT.

This chain joins TRBV7-2 and TRBJ2-5; TRBD2 aligns across 11 bases. Germline V gives CDR1 SGHTA, CDR2 FQGNSA. The CDR3 consists of 15 residues. V trimming: 6 bases; J trimming: 3 bases; junction bases outside the gene matches: 6. In nucleotides, the CDR3 is TGTGCCAGCAGATTACTAGCGGGAGTGAAAGAGACCCAGTACTTC. Translated, it gives CASRLLAGVKETQYF.

This rearrangement joins TRBV5-8 to TRBJ2-7, with D hard to call. Trimming left V 3 bases short and J 5 bases short, with 21 bases between. The CDR3 totals 16 residues. CDR1 and CDR2 from the germline V gene are SGHTS and YDEGEE. The DNA of the CDR3 is TGTGCCAGCAGCTCTGGGCTGCGACGAAAGAGCGACGAGCAGTACTTC. It is translated as CASSSGLRRKSDEQYF.

The chain is built from TRBV5-6 and TRBJ2-3, with D maybe TRBD2 (7 bases). Germline values: CDR1 SGHDT, CDR2 YYEEEE. V lost 0 bases to trimming and J lost 1 base, with 9 bases between them. This CDR3 contains 15 residues. CDR3 coding DNA: TGTGCCAGCAGCTTGGTCGGGGGGCGCACAGATACGCAGTATTTT. Its translation: CASSLVGGRTDTQYF.

The J gene is TRBJ1-5, the V gene TRBV7-2; tentatively, D is TRBD1 (5 bases). Trimming left V 5 bases short and J 12 bases short, with 14 bases between. Germline V gene sequence: CDR1 SGHTA, CDR2 FQGNSA. This CDR3 has 12 amino acids. Here the CDR3 reads CASSPPGRDQHF. CDR3 coding DNA: TGTGCCAGCAGCCCCCCGGGCAGGGACCAGCATTTT. Together with reference TRBV7-2 and TRBJ1-5, the CDR3 gives the full variable domain: GAGVSQSPSNKVTEKGKDVELRCDPISGHTALYWYRQSLGQGLEFLIYFQGNSAPDKSGLPSDRFSAERTGGSVSTLTIQRTQQEDSAVYLCASSPPGRDQHFGDGTRLSIL.

This chain links TRBV7-9 with TRBJ1-1; TRBD1 might be the D (5 bases). The CDR3 has 15 residues. CDR1 and CDR2 (germline): SEHNR, FQNEAQ (reference sequence). The V end was cut by 1 base, the J end by 8 bases, with 17 bases between. The CDR3 DNA reads as TGTGCCAGCAGCTTAGTAGGGACTCAAGGAGAGGAAGCTTTCTTT. Amino acids: CASSLVGTQGEEAFF.

The chain carries TRBV30 and TRBJ2-7; D is unclear. Per germline, CDR1 GTSNPN and CDR2 SVGIG (reference sequence). The CDR3 is 12 amino acids. V lost 5 bases and J lost 3, with 11 bases in between. CDR3 DNA sequence: TGTGCCTGGGCCCCAGGCAACTACGAGCAGTACTTC. It yields the protein CAWAPGNYEQYF.

The rearrangement joins TRBV5-1 to TRBJ2-1; the D is unclear. V lost 0 bases and J 10 bases, leaving 14 bases between the germline ends. Germline V lookup: CDR1 SGHRS, CDR2 YFSETQ. The CDR3 runs 14 residues. The chain's CDR3 is CASSLGTTVGEQFF. The DNA for the CDR3 is TGCGCCAGCAGCTTGGGGACGACCGTGGGGGAGCAGTTCTTC.

V is TRBV5-6 and J is TRBJ1-1; 7 positions agree with TRBD1. Per germline, CDR1 SGHDT and CDR2 YYEEEE. With V trimmed by 4 bases and J by 3 bases, 6 bases remained unmatched. This CDR3 spans 14 amino acids. The CDR3 spells CASSGTGVYTEAFF. The CDR3 nucleotides read TGTGCCAGCAGCGGTACAGGGGTCTACACTGAAGCTTTCTTT.

V usage is TRBV28 and J usage is TRBJ2-2; D might be TRBD2 (5 bases). Deletions cut 2 bases from V and 2 bases from J, with 12 bases between. The CDR3 runs to 16 residues. Germline V lookup: CDR1 MDHEN, CDR2 SYDVKM. The CDR3 sequence: CASSLGRGNNTGELFF. CDR3 in DNA: TGTGCCAGCAGTTTAGGCCGGGGAAATAACACCGGGGAGCTGTTTTTT.

The rearrangement links TRBV28 to TRBJ2-7; tentatively, D is TRBD1 (8 bases). The germline V and J ends were trimmed by 1 base and 13 bases, with 14 bases remaining between them. Germline-derived CDR1 and CDR2 are MDHEN and SYDVKM. The CDR3 has 12 amino acids. The CDR3 loop is CASSLFGQGLYF. CDR3 sequence (DNA): TGTGCCAGCAGTTTATTTGGACAGGGACTATACTTC.

The V gene is TRBV4-1, the J gene TRBJ2-2; maybe TRBD1 (6 bases). Per the germline V gene, CDR1 is MGHRA and CDR2 is YSYEKL. The CDR3 covers 18 residues. V was cut by 3 bases and J by 0 bases, with 17 bases left in between. The CDR3 DNA reads TGCGCCAGCAGCCAGAGGTTTTTGGACAGTCCGAACACCGGGGAGCTGTTTTTT. It codes for CASSQRFLDSPNTGELFF.

This clone has just one count. An end of the junction does not agree with germline; a read error may underlie this. This chain connects TRBV2 to TRBJ1-1; 11 positions match TRBD1. CDR1 SNHLY and CDR2 FYNNEI come from the germline V gene. There are 14 residues in the CDR3. The CDR3 spells CASREGQGAAEAFF. In DNA, the CDR3 is TGTGCCAGCAGGGAAGGACAGGGGGCCGCTGAAGCTTTCTTT.

The V gene is TRBV29-1, the J gene TRBJ2-5; D could derive from TRBD1 or TRBD2 (5 bases each). Germline assignment: CDR1 SQVTM and CDR2 ANQGSEA. CDR3 size: 14 residues. V was shortened by 7 bases and J by 5 bases, with 20 bases between the two germline ends. The CDR3 reads CSGRDGGNLETQYF. CDR3 bases: TGCAGCGGCCGGGACGGAGGCAATTTGGAGACCCAGTACTTC.

The V gene is TRBV5-5, the J gene TRBJ2-7; TRBD1 agrees at 10 bases. The CDR3 contains 16 residues. V dropped 4 bases and J dropped 7; count of bases not matched to a gene: 14. Germline CDR1 SGHKS, CDR2 YYEKEE (reference sequence). As DNA, the CDR3 is TGTGCCAGCAGCGCCGACCGGGACAGGGGTGGATTTGAGCAGTACTTC. Its protein is CASSADRDRGGFEQYF.

The V call is TRBV7-2, the J call TRBJ2-5; D perhaps matches TRBD2 (6 bases). Trimming shortened V by 5 bases and J by 2 bases, and 15 bases separated the two germline ends. There are 15 residues in the CDR3. The V gene's germline CDR1 is SGHTA and CDR2 FQGNSA. The DNA for the CDR3 is TGTGCCAGCAGCACCCGACGGGAGTGGCAAGAGACCCAGTACTTC. Translated, it gives CASSTRREWQETQYF.

Notes on this clone: Other DNA sequences in this sample translate to the same CDR3. The chain joins TRBV9 to TRBJ1-1; tentative D call: TRBD1 (5 bases). Per the germline V gene, CDR1 is SGDLS and CDR2 is YYNGEE. Between the trimmed V and J ends, which lost 0 bases and 4 bases, there was a span of 10 bases. The CDR3 totals 14 residues. The DNA of the CDR3 is TGTGCCAGCAGCGTAGGTGAGGGGCGCACTGAAGCTTTCTTT. Translating gives CASSVGEGRTEAFF.

The rearrangement joins TRBV18 to TRBJ2-7; 10 nucleotides agree with TRBD1. With V trimmed by 5 bases and J by 3 bases, 7 bases remained unmatched. Germline CDR1 and CDR2: KGHSH and LQKENI. This CDR3 is built from 15 residues. CDR3 DNA sequence: TGTGCCAGCTCAATGACAGGGGGCGAGGGCTACGAGCAGTACTTC. Protein: CASSMTGGEGYEQYF.

V and J are TRBV2 and TRBJ1-1; D gene uncertain. Trimming pared 6 bases from V and 4 bases from J, leaving 15 bases between. Germline values: CDR1 SNHLY, CDR2 FYNNEI. This CDR3 spans 14 amino acids. CDR3 bases: TGTGCCAGCAGGACCACGCGACCGACCACTGAAGCTTTCTTT. Protein sequence: CASRTTRPTTEAFF.

The chain has TRBV7-9 and TRBJ2-5; D is perhaps TRBD1 or TRBD2 (5 bases each). CDR1 and CDR2 (germline): SEHNR, FQNEAQ (reference sequence). The V end lost 10 bases, the J end lost 2 bases, and 8 bases lay between the germline ends. The CDR3 extends over 11 amino acids. CDR3 loop: CAIEGQETQYF. CDR3 bases: TGTGCCATCGAGGGGCAAGAGACCCAGTACTTC.

On this clone: Other DNA sequences in this sample translate to the same CDR3. The rearrangement joins TRBV7-2 to TRBJ1-1, with D maybe TRBD1 (6 bases). CDR3 length: 15 amino acids. Trimming shortened V by 1 base and J by 1 base, and 10 bases separated the two germline ends. CDR1 and CDR2 (germline): SGHTA, FQGNSA. The CDR3 loop is CASSLEGRGNTEAFF. In DNA form, the CDR3 reads TGTGCCAGCAGCTTAGAGGGCAGGGGGAACACTGAAGCTTTCTTT.

This chain joins TRBV9 and TRBJ2-3; D might be TRBD2 (7 bases). The length of the CDR3 is 16 residues. V was shortened by 0 bases and J by 4 bases, with 15 bases between the two germline ends. Germline V gene lookup returns CDR1 SGDLS and CDR2 YYNGEE. The CDR3 loop is CASSVGGGDRPDTQYF. The CDR3 DNA follows: TGTGCCAGCAGCGTAGGAGGGGGGGATAGACCAGATACGCAGTATTTT.

Concerning this clone: The same CDR3 also results from other DNA sequences found in this sample. The chain couples TRBV7-9 to TRBJ1-2; D unclear. Looked up from germline, CDR1 is SEHNR and CDR2 is FQNEAQ (reference sequence). This CDR3 has 14 residues. Trimming pared 1 base from V and 4 bases from J, leaving 10 bases between. The CDR3 DNA sequence: TGTGCCAGCAGCTTAGGAAGGGATTCCTATGGCTACACCTTC. Translation: CASSLGRDSYGYTF.